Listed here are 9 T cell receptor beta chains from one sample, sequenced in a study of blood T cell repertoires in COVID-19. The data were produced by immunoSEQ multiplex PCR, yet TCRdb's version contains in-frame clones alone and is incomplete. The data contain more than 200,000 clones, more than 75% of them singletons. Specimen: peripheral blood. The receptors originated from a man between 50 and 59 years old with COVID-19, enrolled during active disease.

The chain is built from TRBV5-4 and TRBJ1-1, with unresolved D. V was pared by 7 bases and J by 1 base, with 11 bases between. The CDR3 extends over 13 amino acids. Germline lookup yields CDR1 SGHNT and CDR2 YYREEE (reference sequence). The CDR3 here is CASGSGANTEAFF. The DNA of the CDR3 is TGTGCCAGCGGTAGTGGAGCGAACACTGAAGCTTTCTTT. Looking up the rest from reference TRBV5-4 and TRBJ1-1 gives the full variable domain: ETGVTQSPTHLIKTRGQQVTLRCSSQSGHNTVSWYQQALGQGPQFIFQYYREEENGRGNFPPRFSGLQFPNYSSELNVNALELDDSALYLCASGSGANTEAFFGQGTRLTVV.

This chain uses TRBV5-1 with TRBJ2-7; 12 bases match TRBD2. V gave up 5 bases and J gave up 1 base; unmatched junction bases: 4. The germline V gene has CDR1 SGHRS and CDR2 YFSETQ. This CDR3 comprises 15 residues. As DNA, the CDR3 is TGCGCCAGCAGAACGACTAGCGGGAGTTCCTACGAGCAGTACTTC. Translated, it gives CASRTTSGSSYEQYF.

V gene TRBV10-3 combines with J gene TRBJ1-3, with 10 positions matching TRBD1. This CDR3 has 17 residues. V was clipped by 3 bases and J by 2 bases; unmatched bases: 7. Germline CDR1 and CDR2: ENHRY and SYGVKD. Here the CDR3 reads CAISDSTGGFTGNTIYF. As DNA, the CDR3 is TGTGCCATCAGTGACTCGACAGGGGGCTTTACTGGAAACACCATATATTTT.

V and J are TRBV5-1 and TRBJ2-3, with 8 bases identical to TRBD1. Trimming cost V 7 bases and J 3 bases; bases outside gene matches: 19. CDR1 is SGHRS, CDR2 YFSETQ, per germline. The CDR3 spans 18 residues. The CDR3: CASGRDRTTLDRTDTQYF. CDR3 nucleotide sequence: TGCGCCAGCGGCCGGGACAGGACCACGCTGGACCGGACAGATACGCAGTATTTT.

The CDR3 here is CASSDPRLLTDTQYF. CDR3 DNA sequence: TGTGCCAGCAGTGACCCGCGACTGCTCACAGATACGCAGTATTTT. This sequence joins TRBV6-2 or TRBV6-3 and TRBJ2-3, with D hard to call. The CDR3 runs 15 residues. Germline loops: CDR1 MNHEY, CDR2 SVGEGT. The germline V and J ends were trimmed by 5 bases and 2 bases, with 14 bases remaining between them.

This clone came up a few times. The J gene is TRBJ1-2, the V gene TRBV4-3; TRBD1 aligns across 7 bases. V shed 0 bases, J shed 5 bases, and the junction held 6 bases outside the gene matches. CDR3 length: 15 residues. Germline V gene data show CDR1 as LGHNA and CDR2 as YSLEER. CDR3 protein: CASSQEFPGGYGYTF. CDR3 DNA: TGCGCCAGCAGCCAAGAGTTTCCAGGGGGATATGGCTACACCTTC.

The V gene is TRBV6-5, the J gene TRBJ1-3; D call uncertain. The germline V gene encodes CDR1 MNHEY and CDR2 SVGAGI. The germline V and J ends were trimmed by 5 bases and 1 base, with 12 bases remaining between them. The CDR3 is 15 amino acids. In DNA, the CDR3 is TGTGCCAGCAGTAGGGCGGGATTGTCTGGAAACACCATATATTTT. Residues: CASSRAGLSGNTIYF.

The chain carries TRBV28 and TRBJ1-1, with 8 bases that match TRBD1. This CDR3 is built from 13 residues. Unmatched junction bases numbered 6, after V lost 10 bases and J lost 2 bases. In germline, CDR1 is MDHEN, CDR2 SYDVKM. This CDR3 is CATQGGTNTEAFF. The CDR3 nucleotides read TGTGCCACACAGGGGGGGACTAACACTGAAGCTTTCTTT.

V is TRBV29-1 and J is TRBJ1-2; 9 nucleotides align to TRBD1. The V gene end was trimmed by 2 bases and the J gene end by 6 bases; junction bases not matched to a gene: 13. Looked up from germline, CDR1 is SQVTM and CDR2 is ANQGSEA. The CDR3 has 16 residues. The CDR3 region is CSVERRGGGQGDGYTF. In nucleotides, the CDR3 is TGCAGCGTTGAAAGGAGGGGTGGGGGACAGGGTGATGGCTACACCTTC.